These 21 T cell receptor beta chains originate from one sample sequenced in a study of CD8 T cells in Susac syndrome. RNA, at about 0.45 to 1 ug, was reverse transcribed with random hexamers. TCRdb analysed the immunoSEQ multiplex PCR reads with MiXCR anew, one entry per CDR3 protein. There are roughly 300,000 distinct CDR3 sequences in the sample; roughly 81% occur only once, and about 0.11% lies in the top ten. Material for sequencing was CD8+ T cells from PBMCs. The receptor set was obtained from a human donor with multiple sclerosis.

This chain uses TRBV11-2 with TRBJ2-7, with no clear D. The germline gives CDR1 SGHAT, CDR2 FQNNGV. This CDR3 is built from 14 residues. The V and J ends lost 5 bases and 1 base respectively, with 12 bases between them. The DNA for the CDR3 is TGTGCCAGCAGCCCGGGCCTCAAATCCTACGAGCAGTACTTC. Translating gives CASSPGLKSYEQYF.

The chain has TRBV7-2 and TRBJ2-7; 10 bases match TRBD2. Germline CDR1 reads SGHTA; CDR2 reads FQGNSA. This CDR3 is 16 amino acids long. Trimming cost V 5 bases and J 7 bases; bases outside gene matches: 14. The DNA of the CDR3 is TGTGCCAGCAGCCCGGGGCTAGCGGGAGTGTTTAGGGAGCAGTACTTC. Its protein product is CASSPGLAGVFREQYF.

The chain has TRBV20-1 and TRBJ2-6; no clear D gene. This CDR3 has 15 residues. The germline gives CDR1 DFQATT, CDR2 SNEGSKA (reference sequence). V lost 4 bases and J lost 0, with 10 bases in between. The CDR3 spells CSAIRSFSGANVLTF. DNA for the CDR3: TGCAGTGCTATTCGCAGTTTCTCTGGGGCCAACGTCCTGACTTTC.

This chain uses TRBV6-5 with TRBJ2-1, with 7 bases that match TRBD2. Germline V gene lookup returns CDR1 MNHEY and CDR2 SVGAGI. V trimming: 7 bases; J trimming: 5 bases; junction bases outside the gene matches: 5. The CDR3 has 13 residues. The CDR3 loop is CASTGGGHNEQFF. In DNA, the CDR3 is TGTGCCAGCACCGGGGGAGGGCACAATGAGCAGTTCTTC.

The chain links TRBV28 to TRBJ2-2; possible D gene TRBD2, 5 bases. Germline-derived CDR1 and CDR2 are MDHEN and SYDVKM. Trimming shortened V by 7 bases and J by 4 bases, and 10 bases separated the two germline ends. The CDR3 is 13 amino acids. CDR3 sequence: CASTQRGTGELFF. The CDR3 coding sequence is TGTGCCAGCACCCAACGGGGCACCGGGGAGCTGTTTTTT.

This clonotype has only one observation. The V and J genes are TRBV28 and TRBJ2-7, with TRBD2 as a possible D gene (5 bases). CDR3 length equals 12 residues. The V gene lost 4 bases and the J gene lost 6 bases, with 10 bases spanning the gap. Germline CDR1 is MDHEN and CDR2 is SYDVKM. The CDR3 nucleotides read TGTGCCAGCAGTTACGAGGGTGGCGAGCAGTACTTC. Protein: CASSYEGGEQYF.

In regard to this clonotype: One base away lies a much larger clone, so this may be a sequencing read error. This CDR3 reads CASSLLGANTEAFF. CDR3 sequence (DNA): TGCGCCAGCAGCTTACTGGGGGCGAACACTGAAGCTTTCTTT. J is TRBJ1-1 and V is TRBV5-1; tentatively, D is TRBD1 (6 bases). The ends were cut back, 2 bases at V and 1 base at J, with 9 bases in the middle. There are 14 residues in the CDR3. The germline CDR1 and CDR2 sequences are SGHRS and YFSETQ.

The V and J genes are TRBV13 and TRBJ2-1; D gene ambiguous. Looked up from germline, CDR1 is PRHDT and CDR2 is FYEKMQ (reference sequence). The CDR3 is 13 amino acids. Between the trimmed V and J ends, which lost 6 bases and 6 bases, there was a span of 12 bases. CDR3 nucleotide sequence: TGTGCCAGCAGACTTACCCCATCCAATGAGCAGTTCTTC. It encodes CASRLTPSNEQFF.

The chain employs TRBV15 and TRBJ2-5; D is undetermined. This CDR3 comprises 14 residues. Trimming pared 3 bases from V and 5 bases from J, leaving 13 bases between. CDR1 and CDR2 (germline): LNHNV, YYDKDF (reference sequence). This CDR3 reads CATSRLGSGETQYF. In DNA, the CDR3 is TGTGCCACCAGCAGGTTGGGGTCGGGTGAGACCCAGTACTTC.

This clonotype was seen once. CDR3 sequence: CASSQDSRINEQFF. The DNA of the CDR3 is TGCGCCAGCAGCCAAGATTCGAGGATCAATGAGCAGTTCTTC. The gene calls are TRBV4-1 and TRBJ2-1; no clear D. Germline lookup yields CDR1 MGHRA and CDR2 YSYEKL. V was cut by 0 bases and J by 6 bases, with 9 bases left in between. The CDR3 is 14 residues long.

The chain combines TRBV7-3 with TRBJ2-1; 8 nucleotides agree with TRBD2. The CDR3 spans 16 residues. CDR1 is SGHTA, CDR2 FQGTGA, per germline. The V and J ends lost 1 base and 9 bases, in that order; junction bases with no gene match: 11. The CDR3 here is CASSLSGLAGLGEQFF. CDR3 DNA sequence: TGTGCCAGCAGCTTAAGTGGTTTAGCGGGACTCGGTGAGCAGTTCTTC.

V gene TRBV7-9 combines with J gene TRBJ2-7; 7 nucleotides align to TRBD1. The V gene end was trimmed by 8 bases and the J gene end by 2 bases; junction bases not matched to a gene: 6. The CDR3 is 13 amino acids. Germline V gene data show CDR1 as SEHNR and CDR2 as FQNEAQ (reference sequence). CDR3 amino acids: CASGTGATYEQYF. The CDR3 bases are TGTGCCAGCGGAACAGGGGCGACCTACGAGCAGTACTTC.

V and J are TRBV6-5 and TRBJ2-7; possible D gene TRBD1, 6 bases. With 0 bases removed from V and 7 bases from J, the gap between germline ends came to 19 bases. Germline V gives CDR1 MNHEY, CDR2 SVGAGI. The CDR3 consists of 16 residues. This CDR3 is CASSYSRDTLGQEQYF. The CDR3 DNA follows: TGTGCCAGCAGTTACTCGAGGGACACCCTAGGTCAAGAGCAGTACTTC.

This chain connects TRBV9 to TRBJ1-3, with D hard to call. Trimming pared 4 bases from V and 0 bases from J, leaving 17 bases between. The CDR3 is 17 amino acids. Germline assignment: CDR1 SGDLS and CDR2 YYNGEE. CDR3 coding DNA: TGTGCCAGCAGCACTCCCCGAGAGGGTTCCTCTGGAAACACCATATATTTT. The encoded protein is CASSTPREGSSGNTIYF.

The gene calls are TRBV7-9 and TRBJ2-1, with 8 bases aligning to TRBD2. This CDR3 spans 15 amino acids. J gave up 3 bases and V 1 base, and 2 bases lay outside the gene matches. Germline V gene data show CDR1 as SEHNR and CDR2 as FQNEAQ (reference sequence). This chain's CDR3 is CASSLGLANYNEQFF. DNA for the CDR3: TGTGCCAGCAGCTTAGGACTAGCGAACTACAATGAGCAGTTCTTC.

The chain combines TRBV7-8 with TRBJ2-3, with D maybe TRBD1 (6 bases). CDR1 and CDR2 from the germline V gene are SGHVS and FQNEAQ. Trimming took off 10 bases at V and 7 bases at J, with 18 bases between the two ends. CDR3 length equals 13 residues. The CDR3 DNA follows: TGTGCCACCCGTCCTCAGGGGAGTTATACGCAGTATTTT. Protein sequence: CATRPQGSYTQYF.

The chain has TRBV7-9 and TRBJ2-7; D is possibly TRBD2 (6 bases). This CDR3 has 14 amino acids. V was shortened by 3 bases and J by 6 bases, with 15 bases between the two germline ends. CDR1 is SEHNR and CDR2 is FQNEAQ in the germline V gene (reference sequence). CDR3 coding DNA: TGTGCCAGCAGCTTTGGAGGGAGCGGCCGCGAGCAGTACTTC. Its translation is CASSFGGSGREQYF.

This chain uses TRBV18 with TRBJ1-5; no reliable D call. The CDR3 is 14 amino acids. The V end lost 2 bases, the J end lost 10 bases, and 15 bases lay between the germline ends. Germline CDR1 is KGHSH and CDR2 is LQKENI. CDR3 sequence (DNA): TGTGCCAGCTCACCATACGGGTACAGCAGCCCCCAGCATTTT. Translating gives CASSPYGYSSPQHF.

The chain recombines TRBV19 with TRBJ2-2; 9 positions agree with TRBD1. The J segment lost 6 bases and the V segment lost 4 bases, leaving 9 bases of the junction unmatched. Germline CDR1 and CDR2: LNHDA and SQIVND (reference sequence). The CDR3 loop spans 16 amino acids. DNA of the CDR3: TGTGCCAGTAGTAAGGACAGGGGCCGTTCTTCCGGGGAGCTGTTTTTT. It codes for CASSKDRGRSSGELFF.

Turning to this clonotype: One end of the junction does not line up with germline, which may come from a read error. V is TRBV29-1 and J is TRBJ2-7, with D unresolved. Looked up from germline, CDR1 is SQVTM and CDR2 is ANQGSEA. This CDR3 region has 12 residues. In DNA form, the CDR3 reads TGCAGCGTTGCGGCCACTTCCTACGAGAAGTACTTC. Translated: CSVAATSYEKYF.

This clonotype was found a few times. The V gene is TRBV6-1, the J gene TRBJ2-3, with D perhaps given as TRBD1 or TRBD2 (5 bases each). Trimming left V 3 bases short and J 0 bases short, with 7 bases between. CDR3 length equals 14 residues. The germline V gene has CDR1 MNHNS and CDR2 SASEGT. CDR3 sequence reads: CASSDRESTDTQYF. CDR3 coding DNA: TGTGCCAGCAGTGACAGGGAGAGCACAGATACGCAGTATTTT.